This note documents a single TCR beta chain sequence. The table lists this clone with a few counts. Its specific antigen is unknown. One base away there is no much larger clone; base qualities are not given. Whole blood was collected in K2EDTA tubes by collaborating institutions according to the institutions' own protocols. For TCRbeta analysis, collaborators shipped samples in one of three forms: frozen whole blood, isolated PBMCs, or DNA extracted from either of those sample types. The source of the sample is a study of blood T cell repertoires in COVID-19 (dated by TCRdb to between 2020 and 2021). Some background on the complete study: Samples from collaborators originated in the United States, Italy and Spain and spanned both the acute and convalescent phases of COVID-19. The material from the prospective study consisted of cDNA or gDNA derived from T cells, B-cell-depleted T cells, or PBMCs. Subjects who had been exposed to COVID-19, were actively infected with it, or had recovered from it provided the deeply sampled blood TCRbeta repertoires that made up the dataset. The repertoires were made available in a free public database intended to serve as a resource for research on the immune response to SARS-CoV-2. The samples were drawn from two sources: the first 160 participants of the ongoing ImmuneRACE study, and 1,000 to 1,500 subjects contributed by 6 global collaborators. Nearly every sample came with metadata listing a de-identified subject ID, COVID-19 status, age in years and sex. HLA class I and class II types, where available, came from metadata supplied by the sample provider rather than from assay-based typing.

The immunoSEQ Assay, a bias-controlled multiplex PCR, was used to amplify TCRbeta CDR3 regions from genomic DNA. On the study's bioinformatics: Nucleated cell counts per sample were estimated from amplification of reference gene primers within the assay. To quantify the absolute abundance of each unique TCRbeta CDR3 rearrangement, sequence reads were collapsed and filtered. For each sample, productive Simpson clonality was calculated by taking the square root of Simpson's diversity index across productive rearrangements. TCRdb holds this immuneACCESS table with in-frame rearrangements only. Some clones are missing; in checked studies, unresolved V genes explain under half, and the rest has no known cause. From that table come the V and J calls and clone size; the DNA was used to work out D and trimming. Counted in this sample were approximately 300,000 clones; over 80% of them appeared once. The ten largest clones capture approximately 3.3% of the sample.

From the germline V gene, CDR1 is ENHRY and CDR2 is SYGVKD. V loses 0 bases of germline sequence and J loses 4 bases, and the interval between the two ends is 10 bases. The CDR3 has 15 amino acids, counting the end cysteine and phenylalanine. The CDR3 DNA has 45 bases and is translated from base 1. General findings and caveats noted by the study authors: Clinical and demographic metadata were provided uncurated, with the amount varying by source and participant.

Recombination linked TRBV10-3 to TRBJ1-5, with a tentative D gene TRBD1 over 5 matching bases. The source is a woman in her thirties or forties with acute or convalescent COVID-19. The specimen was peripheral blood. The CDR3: CAISESTAGNQPQHF. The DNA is TGTGCCATCAGTGAGTCGACAGCGGGGAATCAGCCCCAGCATTTT.